The T cell receptor (beta chain) described here comes from a study of blood T cell repertoires in COVID-19. Study details: T cells, B-cell-depleted T cells, or PBMCs supplied cDNA or gDNA.

Authors' processing steps: Nucleated cell counts were estimated from reference gene primer amplification. Repertoires were generated with immunoSEQ multiplex PCR, while TCRdb's copy carries only in-frame clones and drops some. That table is the source of V, J and clone size, and D and trimming were worked out from the DNA. Seen here are about 350,000 clones, about 90% observed once, and the top ten hold approximately 1%. The CDR3 has 14 amino acids. Trimming at V came to 5 bases and at J to 4 bases, leaving 6 bases not matched to a gene. Germline CDR1 and CDR2: MDHEN and SYDVKM. All enrollees were about 18 to 90 years old and from about 25 US areas.

The clonotype was recovered from a woman between 25 and 40 years old who had been exposed to COVID-19. This chain joins TRBV28 and TRBJ2-5; 8 bases map to TRBD2. The specimen was PBMCs or T cells enriched from blood (not recorded which). CDR3 amino acids: CASSLGLARETQYF. CDR3 DNA sequence: TGTGCCAGCAGTCTTGGACTAGCTCGAGAGACCCAGTACTTC. Complete variable domain (other parts from reference TRBV28 and TRBJ2-5): DVKVTQSSRYLVKRTGEKVFLECVQDMDHENMFWYRQDPGLGLRLIYFSYDVKMKEKGDIPEGYSVSREKKERFSLILESASTNQTSMYLCASSLGLARETQYFGPGTRLLVL.